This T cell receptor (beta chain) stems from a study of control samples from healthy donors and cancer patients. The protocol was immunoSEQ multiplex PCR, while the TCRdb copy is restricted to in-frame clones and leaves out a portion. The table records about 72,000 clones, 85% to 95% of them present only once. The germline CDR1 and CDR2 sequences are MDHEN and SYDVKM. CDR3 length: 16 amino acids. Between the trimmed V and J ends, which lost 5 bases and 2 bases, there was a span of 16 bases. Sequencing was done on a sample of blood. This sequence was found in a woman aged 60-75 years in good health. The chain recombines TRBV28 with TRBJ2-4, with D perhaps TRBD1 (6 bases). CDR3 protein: CASSPWGRGSKNIQYF. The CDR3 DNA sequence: TGTGCCAGCAGTCCTTGGGGGCGCGGATCCAAAAACATTCAGTACTTC.